This entry lists 4 T cell receptor beta chains sequenced from one sample in a study of PD-1 blockade in mismatch repair-deficient tumors. Generated by immunoSEQ multiplex PCR, the TCRdb table keeps only in-frame clones and is missing some. The table has about 100,000 clones, approximately 83% seen once; the top ten hold around 6.9%. The sample here was peripheral blood, taken roughly 35 weeks after starting pembrolizumab. The receptor source for this set is an adult with mismatch repair-deficient cancer.

V and J are TRBV9 and TRBJ2-5, with a tentative D call TRBD2 (6 bases). Trimming cost V 4 bases and J 0 bases, with 13 bases left between them. The CDR3 contains 15 residues. Germline V gene sequence: CDR1 SGDLS, CDR2 YYNGEE. CDR3 protein: CASSLRDANQETQYF. Here the CDR3 DNA reads TGTGCCAGCAGCTTGCGGGACGCCAACCAAGAGACCCAGTACTTC.

This rearrangement joins TRBV6-6 to TRBJ1-4; tentatively, D is TRBD1 (6 bases). The CDR3 consists of 13 residues. Germline CDR1 reads MNHNY; CDR2 reads SVGAGI (reference sequence). V dropped 5 bases and J dropped 7 bases, with 11 bases sitting between them. The CDR3 region has the DNA TGTGCCAGCAGTCACAGGGCAACTGAAAAACTGTTTTTT. Translated: CASSHRATEKLFF.

The gene calls are TRBV10-3 and TRBJ1-2; D is possibly TRBD1 (6 bases). Germline CDR1 is ENHRY and CDR2 is SYGVKD. The CDR3 has 17 amino acids. V shed 2 bases and J shed 1 base, with 17 bases lying between them. The CDR3 loop is CAISEPPGQNLNYGYTF. Written as DNA, the CDR3 is TGTGCCATCAGTGAGCCCCCGGGACAAAACCTTAACTATGGCTACACCTTC.

The chain uses TRBV7-3 and TRBJ2-3; 8 bases line up with TRBD1. The J segment lost 2 bases and the V segment lost 1 base, leaving 5 bases of the junction unmatched. CDR1 is SGHTA, CDR2 FQGTGA, per germline. This CDR3 region has 16 residues. The CDR3 here is CASSLSPDRDTDTQYF. The DNA of the CDR3 is TGTGCCAGCAGCTTAAGTCCGGACAGGGACACAGATACGCAGTATTTT. Supplemented by reference TRBV7-3 and TRBJ2-3, the full variable domain reads GAGVSQTPSNKVTEKGKYVELRCDPISGHTALYWYRQSLGQGPEFLIYFQGTGAADDSGLPNDRFFAVRPEGSVSTLKIQRTERGDSAVYLCASSLSPDRDTDTQYFGPGTRLTVL.